This entry lists 14 T cell receptor beta chains sequenced from one sample in a study of identifying expanded T cells in peripheral blood. The repertoire was sequenced with immunoSEQ multiplex PCR; TCRdb's copy has only in-frame clones and lacks some. The sample holds tens of thousands of clones, 80% to 90% seen once. Sequenced sample: blood. Receptor source: a person aged 18-70 years in good health.

The chain uses TRBV6-1 and TRBJ2-2; TRBD2 aligns across 7 bases. This CDR3 is built from 15 residues. CDR1 and CDR2 from the germline V gene are MNHNS and SASEGT. The trim removed 3 bases at V and 6 bases at J, leaving 7 bases unmatched. The CDR3 reads CASSEGGGGSGELFF. In DNA, the CDR3 is TGTGCCAGCAGTGAGGGAGGCGGGGGTTCCGGGGAGCTGTTTTTT.

This chain connects TRBV6-6 to TRBJ2-2; the match to TRBD1 covers 9 bases. The CDR3 contains 16 residues. V shed 4 bases, J shed 4 bases, and the junction held 7 bases outside the gene matches. Per germline, CDR1 MNHNY and CDR2 SVGAGI (reference sequence). The CDR3 here is CASSSGGTGSTGELFF. The CDR3 region has the DNA TGTGCCAGCAGTTCAGGCGGGACAGGGTCCACCGGGGAGCTGTTTTTT.

V gene TRBV4-2 combines with J gene TRBJ2-4, with 14 bases lining up with TRBD2. There are 16 residues in the CDR3. Germline CDR1 LGHNA, CDR2 YNFKEQ. J gave up 8 bases and V 2 bases, and 5 bases lay outside the gene matches. The DNA for the CDR3 is TGTGCCAGCAGCCAACTGGGACTAGCGGGGGCTGACATTCAGTACTTC. Translation: CASSQLGLAGADIQYF.

This chain links TRBV2 with TRBJ2-7, with no clear D. V lost 4 bases and J 3 bases, leaving 10 bases between the germline ends. The CDR3 is made up of 13 amino acids. Germline V CDR1 and CDR2: SNHLY, FYNNEI. The CDR3 reads CASSAVRLYEQYF. For the CDR3, the DNA is TGTGCCAGCAGTGCGGTCCGCCTCTACGAGCAGTACTTC.

This sequence joins TRBV6-5 and TRBJ1-2, with D perhaps TRBD1 (5 bases). The CDR3 is made up of 14 amino acids. Looked up from germline, CDR1 is MNHEY and CDR2 is SVGAGI. The V and J ends lost 6 bases and 6 bases respectively, with 17 bases between them. In nucleotides, the CDR3 is TGTGCCAGCAGGACAGTCCAAGGGTTGGATGGCTACACCTTC. As protein: CASRTVQGLDGYTF.

The gene calls are TRBV9 and TRBJ2-3; D uncertain. The CDR3 has 13 amino acids. CDR1 is SGDLS and CDR2 is YYNGEE in the germline V gene. Deletions cut 0 bases from V and 2 bases from J, with 4 bases between. CDR3 nucleotides: TGTGCCAGCAGCGTAGGGCCCACAGATACGCAGTATTTT. Amino acids: CASSVGPTDTQYF.

V and J are TRBV5-4 and TRBJ2-2; 10 bases agree with TRBD2. The germline gives CDR1 SGHNT, CDR2 YYREEE (reference sequence). The CDR3 totals 16 residues. V shed 2 bases and J 3 bases; nucleotides not matched to a gene: 4. Here the CDR3 reads CASSLGLAEYTGELFF. CDR3 nucleotide sequence: TGTGCCAGCAGCTTAGGACTAGCGGAATACACCGGGGAGCTGTTTTTT.

This chain links TRBV7-9 with TRBJ2-7; 9 positions match TRBD1. This CDR3 spans 15 amino acids. V was pared by 6 bases and J by 2 bases, with 8 bases of the junction left unmatched. CDR1 and CDR2 from the germline V gene are SEHNR and FQNEAQ (reference sequence). The CDR3, as DNA: TGTGCCAGCAGGGCACAGGGACAGGGTGCCTACGAGCAGTACTTC. Amino acid sequence: CASRAQGQGAYEQYF.

The gene calls are TRBV7-9 and TRBJ1-1, with a weak D call TRBD1 (5 bases). V was shortened by 5 bases and J by 6 bases, with 13 bases between the two germline ends. Looked up from germline, CDR1 is SEHNR and CDR2 is FQNEAQ (reference sequence). The CDR3 length is 13 residues. Here the CDR3 DNA reads TGTGCCAGCAGCCCACCGGGGGGAGCTGAAGCTTTCTTT. As protein: CASSPPGGAEAFF.

The chain uses TRBV6-1 and TRBJ2-7; TRBD1 aligns across 10 bases. This CDR3 is 13 amino acids long. The J segment lost 5 bases and the V segment lost 6 bases, leaving 4 bases of the junction unmatched. In germline, CDR1 is MNHNS, CDR2 SASEGT. For the CDR3, the DNA is TGTGCCAGCAGGACAGGGGGCGGCGACGAGCAGTACTTC. It codes for CASRTGGGDEQYF.

Here the CDR3 reads CASSKTGTNTEAFF. CDR3 bases: TGTGCCAGCAGCAAGACAGGAACGAACACTGAAGCTTTCTTT. The chain combines TRBV5-4 with TRBJ1-1; possible D gene TRBD1, 6 bases. V was pared by 4 bases and J by 1 base, with 11 bases between. The CDR3 is 14 residues long. CDR1 is SGHNT, CDR2 YYREEE, per germline (reference sequence).

The genes are TRBV7-3 and TRBJ2-1; D unresolved. Per germline, CDR1 SGHTA and CDR2 FQGTGA. Trimming stripped 4 bases from V and 7 bases from J, with 5 bases between. CDR3 size: 11 residues. Here the CDR3 reads CASSSTNEQFF. The CDR3 bases are TGTGCCAGCAGCTCAACAAATGAGCAGTTCTTC.

The rearrangement joins TRBV7-9 to TRBJ1-5; the match to TRBD1 covers 7 bases. CDR3 length: 15 amino acids. Trimming took 1 base from V and 7 from J; bases not matched to a gene: 7. Per germline, CDR1 SEHNR and CDR2 FQNEAQ (reference sequence). CDR3: CASSLGGRGSQPQHF. In nucleotides, the CDR3 is TGTGCCAGCAGCTTAGGGGGCAGGGGGAGCCAGCCCCAGCATTTT.

In nucleotides, the CDR3 is TGCAGCGTTGGGCGGGGGGGACGCTCGGACGAGCAGTACTTC. Protein sequence: CSVGRGGRSDEQYF. The rearrangement joins TRBV29-1 to TRBJ2-7, with 9 bases fitting TRBD2. Germline CDR1 reads SQVTM; CDR2 reads ANQGSEA. The CDR3 is 14 residues long. Germline trimming cut 4 bases from V and 5 bases from J; bases unmatched to any gene: 9.